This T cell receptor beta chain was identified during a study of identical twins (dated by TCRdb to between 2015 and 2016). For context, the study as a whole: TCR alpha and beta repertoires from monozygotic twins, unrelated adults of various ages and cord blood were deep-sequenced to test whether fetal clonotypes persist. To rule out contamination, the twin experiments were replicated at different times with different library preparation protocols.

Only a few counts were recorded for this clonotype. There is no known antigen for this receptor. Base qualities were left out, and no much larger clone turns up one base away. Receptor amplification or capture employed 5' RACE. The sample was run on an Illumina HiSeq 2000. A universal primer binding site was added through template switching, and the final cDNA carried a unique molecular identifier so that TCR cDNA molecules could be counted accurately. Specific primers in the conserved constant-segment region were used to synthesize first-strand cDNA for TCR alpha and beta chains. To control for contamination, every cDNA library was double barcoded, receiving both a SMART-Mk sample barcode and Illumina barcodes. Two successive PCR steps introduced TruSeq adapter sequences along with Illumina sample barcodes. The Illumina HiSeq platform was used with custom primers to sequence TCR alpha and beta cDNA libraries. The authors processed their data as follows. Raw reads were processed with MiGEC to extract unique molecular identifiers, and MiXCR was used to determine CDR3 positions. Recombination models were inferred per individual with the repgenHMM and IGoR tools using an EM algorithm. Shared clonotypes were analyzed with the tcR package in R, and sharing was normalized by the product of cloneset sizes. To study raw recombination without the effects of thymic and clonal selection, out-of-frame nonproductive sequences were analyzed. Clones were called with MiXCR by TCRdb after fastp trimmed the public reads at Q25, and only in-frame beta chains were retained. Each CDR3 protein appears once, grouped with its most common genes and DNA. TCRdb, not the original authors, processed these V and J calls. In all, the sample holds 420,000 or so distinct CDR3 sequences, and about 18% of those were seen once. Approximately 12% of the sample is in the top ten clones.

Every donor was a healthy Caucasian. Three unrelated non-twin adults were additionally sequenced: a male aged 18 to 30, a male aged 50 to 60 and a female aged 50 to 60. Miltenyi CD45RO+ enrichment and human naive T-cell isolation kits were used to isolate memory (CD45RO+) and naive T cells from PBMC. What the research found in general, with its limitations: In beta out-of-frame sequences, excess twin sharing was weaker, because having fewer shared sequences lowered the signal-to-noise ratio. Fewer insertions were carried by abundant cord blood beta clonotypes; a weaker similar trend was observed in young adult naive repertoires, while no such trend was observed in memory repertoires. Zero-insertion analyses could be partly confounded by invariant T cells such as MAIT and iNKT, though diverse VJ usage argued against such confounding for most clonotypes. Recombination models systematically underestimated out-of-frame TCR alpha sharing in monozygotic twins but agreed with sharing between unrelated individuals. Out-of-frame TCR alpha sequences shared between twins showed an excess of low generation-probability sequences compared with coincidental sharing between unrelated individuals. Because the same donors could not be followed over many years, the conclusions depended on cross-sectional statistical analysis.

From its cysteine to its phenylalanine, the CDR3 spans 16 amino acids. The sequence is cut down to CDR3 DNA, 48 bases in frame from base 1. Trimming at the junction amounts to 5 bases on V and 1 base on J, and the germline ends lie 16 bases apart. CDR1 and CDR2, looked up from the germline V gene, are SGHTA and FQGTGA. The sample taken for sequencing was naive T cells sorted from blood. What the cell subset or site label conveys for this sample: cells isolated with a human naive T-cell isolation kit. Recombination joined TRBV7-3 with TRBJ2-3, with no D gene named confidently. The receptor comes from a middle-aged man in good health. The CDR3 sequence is CASSPGRSSGTDTQYF. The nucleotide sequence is TGTGCCAGCAGCCCAGGACGTTCAAGTGGCACAGATACGCAGTATTTT.